These 6 T cell receptor beta chains were all obtained from the same sample, sequenced in a study of OX40 agonist ivuxolimab in advanced cancers. Sequenced by immunoSEQ multiplex PCR; TCRdb stores in-frame clones only, minus some. The table has some 100,000 clones, approximately 94% seen once. The sequenced sample was CD4+ or CD8+ T cells sorted from blood, obtained in a trial of the OX40 agonist ivuxolimab. The origin of the receptors is an adult with an advanced solid tumor such as melanoma, head and neck, liver or kidney cancer.

V usage is TRBV7-6 and J usage is TRBJ1-2, with TRBD1 identical over 7 bases. From germline, CDR1 is SGHVS and CDR2 FNYEAQ. The junction had 9 bases not matched to a gene; V was cut back by 5 bases and J by 0 bases. The CDR3 has 16 amino acids. Here the CDR3 reads CASSRGQERANYGYTF. The CDR3 DNA is TGTGCCAGCAGCCGCGGACAGGAACGAGCTAACTATGGCTACACCTTC.

V is TRBV2 and J is TRBJ1-2, with TRBD1 identical over 8 bases. The CDR3 totals 14 residues. V was clipped by 6 bases and J by 5 bases; unmatched bases: 8. Germline CDR1 reads SNHLY; CDR2 reads FYNNEI. CDR3 DNA sequence: TGTGCCAGCAGCGGAAACCAGGGGGCGTATGGCTACACCTTC. Amino acid sequence: CASSGNQGAYGYTF.

This rearrangement joins TRBV19 to TRBJ2-2, with D possibly called TRBD1 or TRBD2 (6 bases each). Germline V gives CDR1 LNHDA, CDR2 SQIVND (reference sequence). This CDR3 has 15 amino acids. Trimming took off 7 bases at V and 6 bases at J, with 18 bases between the two ends. CDR3: CASMVGFGGPGELFF. The CDR3 DNA is TGTGCCAGTATGGTCGGGTTCGGGGGCCCCGGGGAGCTGTTTTTT. The full variable domain, its missing parts supplied by reference TRBV19 and TRBJ2-2, is DGGITQSPKYLFRKEGQNVTLSCEQNLNHDAMYWYRQDPGQGLRLIYYSQIVNDFQKGDIAEGYSVSREKKESFPLTVTSAQKNPTAFYLCASMVGFGGPGELFFGEGSRLTVL.

The chain carries TRBV6-5 and TRBJ1-1; no reliable D call. This CDR3 region has 13 residues. Germline lookup yields CDR1 MNHEY and CDR2 SVGAGI. Trimming removed 0 bases from V and 2 bases from J, with 4 bases in between. The CDR3 DNA reads as TGTGCCAGCAGTTACTCTGAAAACACTGAAGCTTTCTTT. The encoded protein is CASSYSENTEAFF.

As DNA, the CDR3 is TGCGCCAGCAGTCCAGGGGGGACCCAGTACTTC. It yields the protein CASSPGGTQYF. This chain links TRBV4-1 with TRBJ2-5; 7 bases are a match to TRBD1. The CDR3 is made up of 11 amino acids. V gave up 6 bases and J gave up 7 bases; unmatched junction bases: 2. Germline CDR1 reads MGHRA; CDR2 reads YSYEKL.

CDR3 nucleotide sequence: TGCAGTGCTCAGCTGGCCTACGAGCAGTACTTC. This codes for CSAQLAYEQYF. The rearrangement links TRBV20-1 to TRBJ2-7, with D unresolved. Germline CDR1 is DFQATT and CDR2 is SNEGSKA (reference sequence). The CDR3 totals 11 residues. V lost 5 bases and J lost 2, with 7 bases in between.